This is a list of T cell receptor beta chains from one sample in a study of blood T cell repertoires in COVID-19. Some clones are missing from TCRdb's copy, which holds only in-frame ones; the method was immunoSEQ multiplex PCR. The sample has roughly 670,000 clones, 90% seen once. The sequencing sample was made of peripheral blood. The source is a woman between 18 and 29 years old with acute or convalescent COVID-19. CDR3s include the opening cysteine and the closing phenylalanine or tryptophan. The D gene is left open where the match is weak. Clone size is given for some rows only: seen once, a few or many times, or a class if the clone is expanded.

V	J	size	length	D	DNA	CDR3
TRBV18	TRBJ2-7	-	15	-	TGTGCCAGCTCGTACCAGGGGAAGGGCTTGGGCGAGCAGTACTTC	CASSYQGKGLGEQYF
TRBV29-1	TRBJ2-7	-	12	-	TGCAGCGTTAAGTTGGAGTCCTACGAGCAGTACTTC	CSVKLESYEQYF
TRBV12-5	TRBJ2-5	-	14	TRBD1	TGTGCTAGTGCCCCTGACAGGGGCATAGAGACCCAGTACTTC	CASAPDRGIETQYF
TRBV10-3	TRBJ1-4	-	12	-	TGTGCCATTGGCCCGACAGGAGCGGCAATGTTTTTT	CAIGPTGAAMFF
TRBV29-1	TRBJ1-2	-	15	TRBD1	TGCAGCGTTGAGGGGACAGGGGATCTAAGGAATGGCTACACCTTC	CSVEGTGDLRNGYTF
TRBV27	TRBJ2-7	-	13	-	TGTGCCACCCGGGTCGGGGTTACCTACGAGCAGTACTTC	CATRVGVTYEQYF
TRBV2	TRBJ1-5	-	14	TRBD1	TGTGCCTGGACGGAGGGGGCGTGGAATCAGCCCCAGCATTTT	CAWTEGAWNQPQHF
TRBV6-5	TRBJ1-5	-	11	-	TGTGCCAGCAGTTACCCCGAGCCCCAGCATTTT	CASSYPEPQHF
TRBV7-2	TRBJ2-1	-	15	TRBD2	TGTGCCAGCAGCTTTAGGGAAGCGGGGGGACGAGAGCAGTTCTTC	CASSFREAGGREQFF
TRBV5-1	TRBJ1-6	-	15	-	TGCGCCAGCAGCTCCGGGTCCCAAGAGAATTCACCCCTCCACTTT	CASSSGSQENSPLHF
TRBV3-1/TRBV3-2	TRBJ1-2	few	15	TRBD1	TGTGCCAGCAGACTTGGACAGGGCGGTAACTATGGCTACACCTTC	CASRLGQGGNYGYTF
TRBV6-1	TRBJ1-1	-	16	-	TGTGCCAGCAGTGAATGGAGCCGGGGTTCCCGCAATGAAGCTTTCTTT	CASSEWSRGSRNEAFF
TRBV19	TRBJ2-3	-	14	TRBD2	TGTGCCAGTACTCCGGGGGGAGGTACAGATACGCAGTATTTT	CASTPGGGTDTQYF
TRBV3-1/TRBV3-2	TRBJ2-1	-	13	TRBD1	TGTGCCAGCAGCCCCCAGGACAGGGCTGAGCAGTTCTTC	CASSPQDRAEQFF
TRBV7-6	TRBJ2-2	-	14	-	TGTGCCAGCACCCCGACAGGGACTACCGGGGAGCTGTTTTTT	CASTPTGTTGELFF
TRBV7-6	TRBJ1-3	-	15	TRBD1	TGTGCCAGCAGCTTAGCGGCAGGGGGGTCGAACACCATATATTTT	CASSLAAGGSNTIYF
TRBV21-1	TRBJ2-1	-	17	-	TGTGCCAGCAGCTCCGAAGGTCTAGCGGGGGCCTCCAATGAGCAGTTCTTC	CASSSEGLAGASNEQFF
TRBV10-3	TRBJ2-7	-	16	TRBD1	TGTGCCATCAGTCCAAGTCCCGGACAGGGGGCGGGGGAGCAGTACTTC	CAISPSPGQGAGEQYF
TRBV18	TRBJ1-2	once	16	-	TGTGCCAGCTCACCACAAGACGGGGGGCCTCTCTATGGCTACACCTTC	CASSPQDGGPLYGYTF
TRBV15	TRBJ1-5	-	19	-	TGTGCCACCAGCAGCGACCCCCCCCGCTCGAACAGGGCTCGTCAGCCCCAGCATTTT	CATSSDPPRSNRARQPQHF
TRBV14	TRBJ1-2	-	14	-	TGTGCCAGCAGCCAAGGTCAAGACAGTAAAGGCTACACCTTC	CASSQGQDSKGYTF
TRBV7-9	TRBJ1-5	-	14	-	TGTGCCAGCAGCTCAGAGTTAGGGGGTCAGCCCCAGCATTTT	CASSSELGGQPQHF
TRBV7-8	TRBJ1-5	-	17	TRBD1	TGTGCCAGCAGCTCCGGGACAGGCAGGACAATCAATCAGCCCCAGCATTTT	CASSSGTGRTINQPQHF
TRBV5-4	TRBJ1-1	-	13	-	TGTGCCAGCAGCTTGGACGGGAGGGGGAAAGCTTTCTTT	CASSLDGRGKAFF
TRBV25-1	TRBJ2-7	-	14	-	TGTGCCAGCAGTGATTTCAGGGTAAGCTACGAGCAGTACTTC	CASSDFRVSYEQYF